This T cell receptor beta chain was observed in a study of CD8 T cells in Susac syndrome. Trimming cost V 7 bases and J 0 bases, with 13 bases left between them. The V gene's germline CDR1 is SEHNR and CDR2 FQNEAQ (reference sequence). The CDR3 totals 15 residues. The authors reverse transcribed roughly 0.5 to 1 ug RNA with random hexamers. Amplification of TCR beta CDR3 used immunoSEQ multiplex PCR across 54 Vbeta and 13 Jbeta. MiXCR, run by TCRdb on the immunoSEQ multiplex PCR reads, gives a single entry per CDR3 protein. The data contain about 120,000 distinct CDR3 sequences, about nine tenths of them singletons.

Sequenced material: CD4+ T cells from PBMCs. V usage is TRBV7-9 and J usage is TRBJ2-1; the D call may be TRBD1 or TRBD2 (5 bases each). The TCR was taken from a human donor in good health. The CDR3 DNA reads as TGTGCCAGCACTGCTGGGGGTAGCTCCTACAATGAGCAGTTCTTC. As protein: CASTAGGSSYNEQFF.